The rows below give T cell receptor beta chains drawn from one sample of a study of CD8 T cells in ankylosing spondylitis. Each CDR3 protein gets one entry after TCRdb re-called the 5' RACE reads with MiXCR. The sample comprises 15,000 to 20,000 distinct CDR3 sequences, approximately 7.6% of which are singletons, and roughly 30% rests with the top ten. Sequences were obtained from blood. These receptors were collected from a male donor with ankylosing spondylitis or in good health (not recorded which). The CDR3 runs from the conserved cysteine through the conserved F or W. D genes are given only for firm matches. Size is omitted from some rows. Given values are once, few, many or a class for expanded clones.

V: TRBV20-1; size: many; J: TRBJ2-2; D: TRBD2; DNA: TGCAGTGCCCGGACTAGCGGGAGTCCCGGGGAGCTGTTTTTT; CDR3: CSARTSGSPGELFF
V: TRBV20-1; size: many; J: TRBJ2-1; D: TRBD2; DNA: TGCAGTGCTAGAGATAGTACTAGCGGGAATGAGCAGTTCTTC; CDR3: CSARDSTSGNEQFF
V: TRBV7-2; size: few; J: TRBJ1-4; D: .; DNA: TGTGCCAGCAGCTTAGGACAGGTCCCCGAAAAACTGTTTTTT; CDR3: CASSLGQVPEKLFF
V: TRBV7-2; size: few; J: TRBJ2-1; D: .; DNA: TGTGCCAGCCGTAAGGGCGTCAACTCCTACAATGAGCAGTTCTTC; CDR3: CASRKGVNSYNEQFF
V: TRBV28; size: many; J: TRBJ2-1; D: .; DNA: TGTGCCAGTCAAAAGCGGAGGGACTCCTACAATGAGCAGTTCTTC; CDR3: CASQKRRDSYNEQFF
V: TRBV25-1; size: .; J: TRBJ2-3; D: .; DNA: TGTGCCAGCAGTGAAGCGTCAAGCACAGATACGCAGTATTTT; CDR3: CASSEASSTDTQYF
V: TRBV12-3/TRBV12-4; size: .; J: TRBJ2-1; D: TRBD2; DNA: TGTGCCAGCAGGAGGGAGGGAAATGAGCAGTTCTTC; CDR3: CASRREGNEQFF
V: TRBV20-1; size: few; J: TRBJ2-7; D: .; DNA: TGCAGTGCTAGAGGGAGGGCCTACGAGCAGTACTTC; CDR3: CSARGRAYEQYF
V: TRBV29-1; size: .; J: TRBJ1-2; D: .; DNA: TGCAGCGTTGATTACACCGAGACACCCTTTCCTAACTATGGCTACACCTTC; CDR3: CSVDYTETPFPNYGYTF
V: TRBV7-2; size: few; J: TRBJ2-5; D: TRBD1; DNA: TGTGCCAGCAGCACAGGGGTCGCCAGAGAGACCCAGTACTTC; CDR3: CASSTGVARETQYF
V: TRBV5-1; size: many; J: TRBJ2-3; D: .; DNA: TGCGCCAGCAGCTTGCAGGAGATGAGCACAGATACGCAGTATTTT; CDR3: CASSLQEMSTDTQYF
V: TRBV2; size: .; J: TRBJ2-3; D: TRBD2; DNA: TGTGCCAGCGGGGAACCTAGCGGGGGCGGCACAGATACGCAGTATTTT; CDR3: CASGEPSGGGTDTQYF
V: TRBV7-6; size: many; J: TRBJ1-1; D: .; DNA: TGTGCCAGCAGCCCCGACGGAAATCTGAACACTGAAGCTTTCTTT; CDR3: CASSPDGNLNTEAFF
V: TRBV14; size: many; J: TRBJ2-3; D: .; DNA: TGTGCCAGCAGCCCGGATCGGAACACAGATACGCAGTATTTT; CDR3: CASSPDRNTDTQYF
V: TRBV5-1; size: many; J: TRBJ2-3; D: TRBD2; DNA: TGCGCCAGCAGCTTCGCGGGAGCGAGAGATACGCAGTATTTT; CDR3: CASSFAGARDTQYF
V: TRBV25-1; size: many; J: TRBJ2-3; D: .; DNA: TGTGCCAGCAGCGCGAAACGGTCGGTGGGCACAGATACGCAGTATTTT; CDR3: CASSAKRSVGTDTQYF
V: TRBV6-2/TRBV6-3; size: many; J: TRBJ2-1; D: TRBD2; DNA: TGTGCCAGCAGCCCTAGCGGGGGGGCCAGTGGAAATGAGCAGTTCTTC; CDR3: CASSPSGGASGNEQFF
V: TRBV7-9; size: few; J: TRBJ2-7; D: .; DNA: TGTGCCAGCAGCTTAGTAGGGGACGAGCAGTACTTC; CDR3: CASSLVGDEQYF
V: TRBV7-7; size: few; J: TRBJ2-1; D: .; DNA: TGTGCTAGCAGCGTTGGGCTAGACACCAGGGATGAGCAGTTCTTC; CDR3: CASSVGLDTRDEQFF
V: TRBV7-6; size: .; J: TRBJ2-2; D: TRBD2; DNA: TGTGCCAGCAGCTTAGGACTAGCGGTTAACACCGGGGAGCTGTTTTTT; CDR3: CASSLGLAVNTGELFF
V: TRBV20-1; size: .; J: TRBJ2-1; D: TRBD1; DNA: TGCAGTGCTAGTTCCGGACAGGGGGCGAATGAGCAGTTCTTC; CDR3: CSASSGQGANEQFF
V: TRBV5-1; size: many; J: TRBJ2-2; D: .; DNA: TGCGCCAGCAGCTTGGAGAGGACCGGGGAGCTGTTTTTT; CDR3: CASSLERTGELFF
V: TRBV28; size: few; J: TRBJ2-1; D: .; DNA: TGTGCCAGCACCCTCCGGGCAGAGCAGTTCTTC; CDR3: CASTLRAEQFF
V: TRBV20-1; size: many; J: TRBJ2-7; D: TRBD2; DNA: TGCAGTGCTAGGACTAGCGGCTACGAGCAGTACTTC; CDR3: CSARTSGYEQYF
V: TRBV27; size: few; J: TRBJ2-5; D: TRBD2; DNA: TGTGCCAGCAGTCTAACGGGGGGTCGAGAGACCCAGTACTTC; CDR3: CASSLTGGRETQYF
V: TRBV7-2; size: .; J: TRBJ2-1; D: .; DNA: TGTGCCAGCAGCCCCCAGACCTACAGTGAGCAGTTCTTC; CDR3: CASSPQTYSEQFF
V: TRBV5-1; size: many; J: TRBJ2-7; D: .; DNA: TGCGCCAGCAGCTTGGTATCTGCCTCCTACGAGCAGTACTTC; CDR3: CASSLVSASYEQYF
V: TRBV20-1; size: many; J: TRBJ2-1; D: .; DNA: TGCAGTGCAAAAACCGGGGACGCCCCTTACAATGAGCAGTTCTTC; CDR3: CSAKTGDAPYNEQFF
V: TRBV29-1; size: many; J: TRBJ2-5; D: TRBD2; DNA: TGCAGCGTTGGCCCCGGGACTAGCAGAGAGACCCAGTACTTC; CDR3: CSVGPGTSRETQYF
V: TRBV20-1; size: few; J: TRBJ2-7; D: .; DNA: TGCAGTGCTAGAGACCACTATTTACCCTACGAGCAGTACTTC; CDR3: CSARDHYLPYEQYF
V: TRBV12-3/TRBV12-4; size: .; J: TRBJ2-2; D: .; DNA: TGTGCCAGCAGTTTGGTGACAGGAGGGACCGGGGAGCTGTTTTTT; CDR3: CASSLVTGGTGELFF
V: TRBV6-6; size: many; J: TRBJ2-3; D: .; DNA: TGTGCCAGCAGAGGACCCACAGATACGCAGTATTTT; CDR3: CASRGPTDTQYF
V: TRBV12-3/TRBV12-4; size: .; J: TRBJ2-2; D: TRBD2; DNA: TGTGCCAGCAGCCCCGGGACTAGAGGGGAGCTGTTTTTT; CDR3: CASSPGTRGELFF
V: TRBV20-1; size: many; J: TRBJ2-3; D: .; DNA: TGCAGTGCTAGTAGTAGGGCGGCCTCGATGGATACGCAGTATTTT; CDR3: CSASSRAASMDTQYF
V: TRBV7-2; size: many; J: TRBJ2-3; D: TRBD1; DNA: TGTGCCAGCAGCCTCGGGACAGGTGGAGATACGCAGTATTTT; CDR3: CASSLGTGGDTQYF
V: TRBV20-1; size: .; J: TRBJ2-3; D: .; DNA: TGCAGTGCGGGATCCGCGAGTGGCACAGATACGCAGTATTTT; CDR3: CSAGSASGTDTQYF
V: TRBV12-3/TRBV12-4; size: medium-sized; J: TRBJ1-1; D: .; DNA: TGTGCCAGCAGAAGCGGGTGGAACACTGAAGCTTTCTTT; CDR3: CASRSGWNTEAFF
V: TRBV12-3/TRBV12-4; size: many; J: TRBJ1-5; D: .; DNA: TGTGCCAGCAGTTTACGGGAGGTCAATCAGCCCCAGCATTTT; CDR3: CASSLREVNQPQHF
V: TRBV28; size: many; J: TRBJ2-3; D: .; DNA: TGTGCCAGCACTACACCAGCGGGTGCTAGCACAGATACGCAGTATTTT; CDR3: CASTTPAGASTDTQYF
V: TRBV12-3/TRBV12-4; size: .; J: TRBJ2-5; D: .; DNA: .; CDR3: CASSFLETQYF
V: TRBV5-1; size: many; J: TRBJ2-1; D: TRBD1; DNA: TGCGCCAGCAGCCCACGACCGGGACAGGGGATCAATGAGCAGTTCTTC; CDR3: CASSPRPGQGINEQFF
V: TRBV29-1; size: many; J: TRBJ2-1; D: TRBD2; DNA: TGCAGCGTAGCTAGCGGTTACAATGAGCAGTTCTTC; CDR3: CSVASGYNEQFF
V: TRBV20-1; size: few; J: TRBJ1-1; D: .; DNA: TGCAGTGCCCCCCGTGAGGGCACTGAAGCTTTCTTT; CDR3: CSAPREGTEAFF
V: TRBV10-3; size: medium-sized; J: TRBJ2-5; D: TRBD1; DNA: TGTGCCATCAGTGAGCCCCCCAGGGGGCGCGACTCCCAAGAGACCCAGTACTTC; CDR3: CAISEPPRGRDSQETQYF
V: TRBV20-1; size: few; J: TRBJ2-1; D: .; DNA: TGCAGTGGGGACCTTGTAAGCAATGAGCAGTTCTTC; CDR3: CSGDLVSNEQFF
V: TRBV5-1; size: many; J: TRBJ2-4; D: .; DNA: TGCGCCAGCAGCCTAGACTGGAGCAAAAACATTCAGTACTTC; CDR3: CASSLDWSKNIQYF
V: TRBV6-1; size: .; J: TRBJ2-2; D: .; DNA: TGTGCCAGCAGCTCCGGGCCCCGATTCGGGGAGCTGTTTTTT; CDR3: CASSSGPRFGELFF
V: TRBV7-2; size: many; J: TRBJ1-1; D: .; DNA: TGTGCCAGCAGCCCAAGGGCCACGAACACTGAAGCTTTCTTT; CDR3: CASSPRATNTEAFF
V: TRBV7-9; size: few; J: TRBJ2-2; D: .; DNA: TGTGCCAGCAGCTTAGCTACCGTGGGCGGGGAGCTGTTTTTT; CDR3: CASSLATVGGELFF
V: TRBV20-1; size: many; J: TRBJ1-6; D: TRBD1; DNA: TGCAGTGCTAGAGCGACAGGGGTAGTAGAATCACCCCTCCACTTT; CDR3: CSARATGVVESPLHF
V: TRBV7-3; size: .; J: TRBJ2-3; D: .; DNA: TGTGCCAGCAGCTTACTGAATTCACACACAGATACGCAGTATTTT; CDR3: CASSLLNSHTDTQYF
V: TRBV5-1; size: .; J: TRBJ2-2; D: TRBD2; DNA: TGCGCCAGCAGACGGACTAGCGGGGGGCCGAACACCGGGGAGCTGTTTTTT; CDR3: CASRRTSGGPNTGELFF
V: TRBV2; size: few; J: TRBJ2-3; D: .; DNA: TGTGCCAGCCTCCGTCAGGGGGATACGCAGTATTTT; CDR3: CASLRQGDTQYF
V: TRBV7-3; size: .; J: TRBJ2-2; D: TRBD2; DNA: TGTGCCAGCGGGCTCGCGGGAGGGCCTTTCGGGGAGCTGTTTTTT; CDR3: CASGLAGGPFGELFF
V: TRBV28; size: many; J: TRBJ1-2; D: .; DNA: TGTGCCAGCAGTTTTCCACTTAACTATGGCTACACCTTC; CDR3: CASSFPLNYGYTF